Sequencing of this TCR beta chain was carried out in a study of beta chain features in type 1 diabetes. Of the isolated RNA, all was reverse transcribed, and so the sequenced material was expressed TCRB transcripts. Assay: immunoSEQ multiplex PCR; the TCRdb copy retains only in-frame clones and omits some. This sample has about 450,000 clones, with about an eighth found just once. Findings and limits, study-wide: Patients with Type 1 diabetes showed moderately but significantly shorter TCRB CDR3s in all four CD4+ subsets.

There are a few counts of this clone. No antigen is known for it. Germline CDR1 SNHLY, CDR2 FYNNEI. This CDR3 contains 13 residues. Trimming at V came to 8 bases and at J to 3 bases, leaving 6 bases not matched to a gene. This receptor was taken from a woman younger than 30 in good health. The chain links TRBV2 to TRBJ2-5, with 7 bases matching TRBD2. The sequencing input was naive CD4+ T cells from blood. The CDR3 sequence: CASCRTREETQYF. In DNA, the CDR3 is TGTGCCAGCTGTCGGACTAGAGAAGAGACCCAGTACTTC.